This T cell receptor (beta chain) was documented in a study of ipilimumab plus nivolumab after autologous stem cell transplantation. With 5 bases clipped from V and 3 bases from J, the junction kept 5 bases outside the gene matches. The CDR3 spans 14 residues. The V gene's germline CDR1 is SGHTA and CDR2 FQGNSA. The assay was immunoSEQ multiplex PCR, and TCRdb's table has in-frame clones only and misses some. The table records about 84,000 clones, more than 80% of them present only once. The sequences come from PBMCs, collected in a trial of ipilimumab plus nivolumab as post-transplant consolidation. This TCR was sampled from a male donor with diffuse large B-cell lymphoma. The chain combines TRBV7-2 with TRBJ2-3, with TRBD1 identical over 7 bases. In DNA, the CDR3 is TGTGCCAGCAGCACCCGACAGGGAACAGATACGCAGTATTTT. It codes for CASSTRQGTDTQYF. The full variable domain, with the rest looked up from reference TRBV7-2 and TRBJ2-3, is GAGVSQSPSNKVTEKGKDVELRCDPISGHTALYWYRQSLGQGLEFLIYFQGNSAPDKSGLPSDRFSAERTGGSVSTLTIQRTQQEDSAVYLCASSTRQGTDTQYFGPGTRLTVL.